The 6 T cell receptor beta chains below all came from one sample that was sequenced in a study of shared clonotypes between healthy human individuals. Assay used: immunoSEQ multiplex PCR; TCRdb lists only in-frame clones, some missing. The sample consists of approximately 530,000 clones, roughly 95% of them appearing once. Material: naive CD4+ T cells sorted from blood. Subset of the sample: CD45RA+ positively selected. All receptors come from a woman under 40 in good health.

A single count supports this clone. This rearrangement joins TRBV6-1 to TRBJ2-7, with 7 bases matching TRBD2. This CDR3 region has 15 residues. V lost 3 bases, J lost 4 bases, and 9 bases stayed unmatched. Germline V lookup: CDR1 MNHNS, CDR2 SASEGT. The CDR3 is CASSEGLPREYEQYF. The DNA for the CDR3 is TGTGCCAGCAGTGAGGGACTACCAAGGGAGTACGAGCAGTACTTC.

This clone appeared a single time. This sequence joins TRBV11-2 and TRBJ2-2; D is unclear. Trimming pared 2 bases from V and 4 bases from J, leaving 11 bases between. Germline values: CDR1 SGHAT, CDR2 FQNNGV. The CDR3 has 15 amino acids. The CDR3 nucleotides read TGTGCCAGCAGCTTAACCGGGTATGGCACCGGGGAGCTGTTTTTT. Translating it yields CASSLTGYGTGELFF.

V is TRBV5-1 and J is TRBJ1-1, with D unresolved. Trimming pared 0 bases from V and 1 base from J, leaving 13 bases between. In germline, CDR1 is SGHRS, CDR2 YFSETQ. The CDR3 covers 16 residues. For the CDR3, the DNA is TGCGCCAGCAGCTTGGTTTTCGGGAGCGCGAACACTGAAGCTTTCTTT. It translates to CASSLVFGSANTEAFF.

This rearrangement joins TRBV7-9 to TRBJ2-5; D gene unclear. In germline, CDR1 is SEHNR, CDR2 FQNEAQ (reference sequence). V was shortened by 1 base and J by 9 bases, with 6 bases between the two germline ends. The CDR3 loop spans 11 amino acids. The CDR3 DNA reads TGTGCCAGCAGCTTAGAGGGATCCCAGTACTTC. This translates into CASSLEGSQYF.

With respect to this clone: Other DNA sequences in the sample encode the same CDR3. The chain combines TRBV18 with TRBJ1-1; D is ambiguous. Trimming pared 2 bases from V and 1 base from J, leaving 5 bases between. The CDR3 sequence is 13 residues long. Germline CDR1 and CDR2: KGHSH and LQKENI. The CDR3 nucleotides read TGTGCCAGCTCACCAACAGAGAACACTGAAGCTTTCTTT. This translates into CASSPTENTEAFF.

The chain has TRBV5-1 and TRBJ2-1; the match to TRBD2 covers 13 bases. V dropped 4 bases and J dropped 9; count of bases not matched to a gene: 4. The CDR3 is made up of 14 amino acids. Germline-derived CDR1 and CDR2 are SGHRS and YFSETQ. The DNA for the CDR3 is TGCGCCAGCAGCCCTGGACTAGCGGGAGTTGAGCAGTTCTTC. It codes for CASSPGLAGVEQFF.